This T cell receptor (beta chain) comes out of a study of PD-1 blockade in classical Hodgkin lymphoma. On the study more broadly: With a 2-week interval, patients received intravenous nivolumab at 3 mg/kg. Overall study results and limits: Before treatment, TCR diversity in newly diagnosed patients was reportedly lower than in healthy donors. By C4D1 there was a significant rise in CD4+ TCR diversity but not in CD8+ TCR diversity.

Assay used: immunoSEQ multiplex PCR; TCRdb lists only in-frame clones, some missing. The sample has tens of thousands of clones, under 95% seen once. Every patient experienced relapse after autologous stem cell transplantation, and brentuximab vedotin exposure varied. Complete response, partial response or progressive disease constituted the best responses recorded. Germline-derived CDR1 and CDR2 are SNHLY and FYNNEI. V lost 8 bases to trimming and J lost 3 bases, with 14 bases between them. The length of the CDR3 is 13 residues. Of note for this clone: What it recognizes is unknown.

The clonotype was recovered from a human donor with classical Hodgkin lymphoma. The specimen comprised peripheral blood mononuclear cells (PBMCs), sampled at baseline. The J gene is TRBJ2-7, the V gene TRBV2, with D unclear. CDR3 region: CASYGSPFYEQYF. In DNA, the CDR3 is TGTGCCAGCTATGGGTCTCCCTTCTACGAGCAGTACTTC.